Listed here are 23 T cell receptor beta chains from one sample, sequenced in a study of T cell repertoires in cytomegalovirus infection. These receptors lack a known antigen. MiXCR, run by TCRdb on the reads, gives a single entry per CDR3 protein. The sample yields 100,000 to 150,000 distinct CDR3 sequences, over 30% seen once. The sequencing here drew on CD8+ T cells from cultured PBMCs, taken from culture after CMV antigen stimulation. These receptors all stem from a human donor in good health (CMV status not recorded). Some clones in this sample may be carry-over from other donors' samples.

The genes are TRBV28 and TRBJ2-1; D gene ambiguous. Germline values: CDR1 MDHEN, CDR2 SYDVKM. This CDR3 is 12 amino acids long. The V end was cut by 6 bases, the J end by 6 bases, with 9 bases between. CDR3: CASSPPGNEQFF. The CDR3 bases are TGTGCCAGCAGCCCGCCAGGCAATGAGCAGTTCTTC.

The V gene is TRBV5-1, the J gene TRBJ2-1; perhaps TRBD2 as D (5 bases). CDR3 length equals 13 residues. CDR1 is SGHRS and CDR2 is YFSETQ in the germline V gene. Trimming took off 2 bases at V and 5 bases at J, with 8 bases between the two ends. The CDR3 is CASSFRGNNEQFF. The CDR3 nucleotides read TGCGCCAGCAGCTTTAGAGGGAACAATGAGCAGTTCTTC.

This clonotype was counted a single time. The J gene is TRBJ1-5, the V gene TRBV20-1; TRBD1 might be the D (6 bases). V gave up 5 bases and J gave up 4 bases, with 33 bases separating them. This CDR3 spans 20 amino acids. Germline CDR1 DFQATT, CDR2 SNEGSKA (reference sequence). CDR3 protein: CSALPTGAEESPVQNQPQHF. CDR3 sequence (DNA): TGCAGTGCTTTACCGACGGGGGCGGAGGAATCGCCCGTCCAAAATCAGCCCCAGCATTTT.

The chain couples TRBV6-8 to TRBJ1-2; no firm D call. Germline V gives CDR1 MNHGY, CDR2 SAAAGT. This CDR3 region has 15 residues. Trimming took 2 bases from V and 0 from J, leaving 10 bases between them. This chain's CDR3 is CASSYAVPANYGYTF. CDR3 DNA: TGTGCCAGCAGTTACGCGGTACCGGCTAACTATGGCTACACCTTC.

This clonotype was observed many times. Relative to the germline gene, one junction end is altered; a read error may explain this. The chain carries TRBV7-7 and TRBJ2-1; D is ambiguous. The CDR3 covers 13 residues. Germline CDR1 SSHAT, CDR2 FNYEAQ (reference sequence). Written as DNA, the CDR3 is TGTGCTAGCAGCTTATCACTCCTCGGTGAGCAGTTCTTC. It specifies CASSLSLLGEQFF. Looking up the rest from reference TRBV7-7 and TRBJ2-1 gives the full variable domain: GAGVSQSPRYKVTKRGQDVTLRCDPISSHATLYWYQQALGQGPEFLTYFNYEAQPDKSGLPSDRFSAERPEGSISTLTIQRTEQRDSAMYRCASSLSLLGEQFFGPGTRLTVL.

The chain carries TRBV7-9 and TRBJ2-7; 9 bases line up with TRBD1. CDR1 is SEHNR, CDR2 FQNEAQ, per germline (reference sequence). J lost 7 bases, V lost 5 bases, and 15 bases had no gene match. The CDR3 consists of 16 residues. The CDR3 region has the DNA TGTGCCAGCAGCACCCACGCCGGGACAGGGTTGGGGGAGCAGTACTTC. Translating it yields CASSTHAGTGLGEQYF.

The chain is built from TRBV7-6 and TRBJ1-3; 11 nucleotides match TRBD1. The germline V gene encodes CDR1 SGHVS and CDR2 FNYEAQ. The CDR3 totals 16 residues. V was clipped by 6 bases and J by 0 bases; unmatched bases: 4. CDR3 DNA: TGTGCCAGCAGTTCCGGGACAGGGGGCTCTGGAAACACCATATATTTT. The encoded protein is CASSSGTGGSGNTIYF.

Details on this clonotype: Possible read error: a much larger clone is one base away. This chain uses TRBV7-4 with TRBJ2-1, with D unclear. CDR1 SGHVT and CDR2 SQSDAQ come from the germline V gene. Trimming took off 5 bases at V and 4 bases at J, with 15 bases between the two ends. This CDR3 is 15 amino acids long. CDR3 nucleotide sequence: TGTGCCAGCAGCCAACTCTTGGACGGTTACAATGAGCAGTTCTTC. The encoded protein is CASSQLLDGYNEQFF.

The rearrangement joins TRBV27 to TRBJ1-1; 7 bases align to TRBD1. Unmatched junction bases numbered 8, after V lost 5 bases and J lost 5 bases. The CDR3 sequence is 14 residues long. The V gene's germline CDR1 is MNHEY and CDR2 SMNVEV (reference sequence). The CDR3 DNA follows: TGTGCCAGCAGTCCCAGACAGGGTAGGACTGAAGCTTTCTTT. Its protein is CASSPRQGRTEAFF.

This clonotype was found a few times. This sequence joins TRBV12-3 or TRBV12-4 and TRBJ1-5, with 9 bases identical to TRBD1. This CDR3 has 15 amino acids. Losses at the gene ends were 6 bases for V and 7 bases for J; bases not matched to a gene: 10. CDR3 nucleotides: TGTGCCAGCAGGCCAACAGGGGGCGCTTGGCAGCCCCAGCATTTT. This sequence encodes CASRPTGGAWQPQHF.

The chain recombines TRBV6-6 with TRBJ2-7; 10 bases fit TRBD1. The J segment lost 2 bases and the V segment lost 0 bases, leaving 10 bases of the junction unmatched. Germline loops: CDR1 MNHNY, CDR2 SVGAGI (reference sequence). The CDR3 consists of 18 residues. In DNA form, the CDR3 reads TGTGCCAGCAGTTACTCCCGCCGGGGACAGGGGATTCCCTACGAGCAGTACTTC. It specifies CASSYSRRGQGIPYEQYF.

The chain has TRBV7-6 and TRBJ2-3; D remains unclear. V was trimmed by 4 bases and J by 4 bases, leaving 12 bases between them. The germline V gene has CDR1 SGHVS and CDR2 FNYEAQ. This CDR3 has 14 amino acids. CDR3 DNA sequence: TGTGCCAGCAGCTCCGAGTTCAGCGCAGATACGCAGTATTTT. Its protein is CASSSEFSADTQYF.

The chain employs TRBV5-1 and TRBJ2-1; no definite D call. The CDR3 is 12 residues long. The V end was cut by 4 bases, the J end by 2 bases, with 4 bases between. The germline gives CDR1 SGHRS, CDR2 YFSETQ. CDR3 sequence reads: CASSTAYNEQFF. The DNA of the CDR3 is TGCGCCAGCAGCACGGCCTACAATGAGCAGTTCTTC.

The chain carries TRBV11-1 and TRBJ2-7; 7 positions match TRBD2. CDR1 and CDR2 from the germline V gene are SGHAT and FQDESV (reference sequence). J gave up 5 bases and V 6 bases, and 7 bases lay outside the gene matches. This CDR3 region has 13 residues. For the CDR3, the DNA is TGTGCCAGCAGGGCCGGGGGGATCGACGAGCAGTACTTC. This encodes CASRAGGIDEQYF. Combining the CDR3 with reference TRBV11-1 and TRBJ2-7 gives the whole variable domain EAEVAQSPRYKITEKSQAVAFWCDPISGHATLYWYRQILGQGPELLVQFQDESVVDDSQLPKDRFSAERLKGVDSTLKIQPAELGDSAMYLCASRAGGIDEQYFGPGTRLTVT.

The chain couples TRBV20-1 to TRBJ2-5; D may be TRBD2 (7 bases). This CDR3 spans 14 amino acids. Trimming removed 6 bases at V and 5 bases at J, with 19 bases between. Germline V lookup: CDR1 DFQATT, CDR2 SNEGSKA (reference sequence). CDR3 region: CSAPGGGARETQYF. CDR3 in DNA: TGCAGTGCCCCGGGTGGGGGGGCCCGGGAGACCCAGTACTTC.

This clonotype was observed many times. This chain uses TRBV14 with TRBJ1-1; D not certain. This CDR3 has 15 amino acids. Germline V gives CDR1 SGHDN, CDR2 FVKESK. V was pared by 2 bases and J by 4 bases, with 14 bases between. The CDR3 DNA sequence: TGTGCCAGCAGCCAATGGAAGGTCCGAGGCACTGAAGCTTTCTTT. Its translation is CASSQWKVRGTEAFF.

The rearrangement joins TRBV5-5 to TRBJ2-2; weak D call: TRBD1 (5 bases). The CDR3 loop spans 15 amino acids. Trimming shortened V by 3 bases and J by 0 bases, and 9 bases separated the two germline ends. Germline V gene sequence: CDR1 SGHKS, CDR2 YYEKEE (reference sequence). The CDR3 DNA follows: TGTGCCAGCAGCTCAGGGAAGGCGAACACCGGGGAGCTGTTTTTT. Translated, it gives CASSSGKANTGELFF. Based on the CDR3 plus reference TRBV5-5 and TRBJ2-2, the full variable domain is DAGVTQSPTHLIKTRGQQVTLRCSPISGHKSVSWYQQVLGQGPQFIFQYYEKEERGRGNFPDRFSARQFPNYSSELNVNALLLGDSALYLCASSSGKANTGELFFGEGSRLTVL.

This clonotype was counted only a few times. CDR3 in DNA: TGCGCCAGCAGCCCAAGTGAGGGGCGAGGGGATGAGCAGTTCTTC. Its protein product is CASSPSEGRGDEQFF. The V call is TRBV4-1, the J call TRBJ2-1; D assignment may be TRBD1 or TRBD2 (5 bases each). V shed 4 bases and J shed 8 bases, with 18 bases lying between them. The CDR3 loop spans 15 amino acids. Germline V gene sequence: CDR1 MGHRA, CDR2 YSYEKL.

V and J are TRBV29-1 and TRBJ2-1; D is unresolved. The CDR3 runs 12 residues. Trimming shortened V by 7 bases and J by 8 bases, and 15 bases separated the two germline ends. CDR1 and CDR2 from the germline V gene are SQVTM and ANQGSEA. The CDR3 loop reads CSARILTDEQFF. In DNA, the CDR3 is TGCAGCGCACGTATTCTAACTGATGAGCAGTTCTTC.

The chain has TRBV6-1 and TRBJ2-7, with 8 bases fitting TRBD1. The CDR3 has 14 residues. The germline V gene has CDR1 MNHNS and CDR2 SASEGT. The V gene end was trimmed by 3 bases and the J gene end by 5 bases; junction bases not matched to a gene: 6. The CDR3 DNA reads TGTGCCAGCAGTGATTTGGACAGGGTCGACGAGCAGTACTTC. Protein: CASSDLDRVDEQYF.

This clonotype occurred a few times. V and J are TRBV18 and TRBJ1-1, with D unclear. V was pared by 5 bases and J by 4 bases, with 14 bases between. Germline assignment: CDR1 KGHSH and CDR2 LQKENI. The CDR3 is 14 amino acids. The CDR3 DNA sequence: TGTGCCAGCTCAGCTAAGTGGGATGGCACTGAAGCTTTCTTT. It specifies CASSAKWDGTEAFF.

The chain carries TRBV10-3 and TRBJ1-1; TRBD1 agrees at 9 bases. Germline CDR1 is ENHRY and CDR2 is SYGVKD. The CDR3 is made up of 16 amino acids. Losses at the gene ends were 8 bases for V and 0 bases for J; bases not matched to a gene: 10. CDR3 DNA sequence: TGTGCCATCGCGGGACAGGGAACCAACGTGAACACTGAAGCTTTCTTT. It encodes CAIAGQGTNVNTEAFF.

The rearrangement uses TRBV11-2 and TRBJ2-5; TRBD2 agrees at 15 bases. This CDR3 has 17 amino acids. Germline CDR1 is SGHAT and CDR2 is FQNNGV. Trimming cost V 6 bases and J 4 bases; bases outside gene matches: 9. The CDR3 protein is CASSRGLAGGRGETQYF. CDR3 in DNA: TGTGCCAGCAGTCGTGGACTAGCGGGGGGGCGTGGAGAGACCCAGTACTTC.